The entry that follows covers one TCR beta chain sequence. Its matching antigen is unknown. Here immunoSEQ multiplex PCR was the method, and the copy in TCRdb shows in-frame clones only, minus some. In the table there are around 30,000 clones, about 90% of which are singletons. This CDR3 contains 15 residues. In germline, CDR1 is SGHTA, CDR2 FQGNSA. The junction had 11 bases not matched to a gene; V was cut back by 2 bases and J by 10 bases. The data are from a study of T cells in tuberculosis. Study summary: IGRA-negative adolescents, IGRA-positive adolescents with latent tuberculosis and adults with active tuberculosis formed this South African cohort. Study-level findings and limits: Active tuberculosis TCR-alpha repertoires lay closer to GMM-specific TCRs than IGRA-negative controls, suggesting clonal expansion. Active tuberculosis patients had shorter CDR3-alpha; the beta difference was nonsignificant.

Adolescents were screened for latent TB by skin test and IGRA. The sequenced sample was PBMCs. This TCR derives from a donor between 5 and 29 years old with latent tuberculosis or without tuberculosis infection. The chain carries TRBV7-2 and TRBJ2-3; 8 bases match TRBD2. The CDR3 DNA follows: TGTGCCAGCAGCTTAAGTCCGGGGGGGCCGACACCGCAGTATTTT. Translation gives CASSLSPGGPTPQYF.